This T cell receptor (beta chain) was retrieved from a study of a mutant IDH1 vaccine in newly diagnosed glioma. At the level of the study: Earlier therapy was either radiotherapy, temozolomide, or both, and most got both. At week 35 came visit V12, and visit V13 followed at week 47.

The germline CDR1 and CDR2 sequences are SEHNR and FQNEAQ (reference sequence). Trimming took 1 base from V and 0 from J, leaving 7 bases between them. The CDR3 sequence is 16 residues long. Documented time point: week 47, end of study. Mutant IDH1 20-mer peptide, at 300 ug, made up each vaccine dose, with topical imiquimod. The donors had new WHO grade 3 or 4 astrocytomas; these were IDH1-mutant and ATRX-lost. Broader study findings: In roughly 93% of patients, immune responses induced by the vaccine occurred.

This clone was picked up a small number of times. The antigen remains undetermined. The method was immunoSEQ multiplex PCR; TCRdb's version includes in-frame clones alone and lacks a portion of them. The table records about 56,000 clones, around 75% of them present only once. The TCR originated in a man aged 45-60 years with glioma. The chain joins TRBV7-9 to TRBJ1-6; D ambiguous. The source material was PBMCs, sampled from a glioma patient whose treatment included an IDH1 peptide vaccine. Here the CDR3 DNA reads TGTGCCAGCAGCTTAGGGCTTAGCTCCTATAATTCACCCCTCCACTTT. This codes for CASSLGLSSYNSPLHF.